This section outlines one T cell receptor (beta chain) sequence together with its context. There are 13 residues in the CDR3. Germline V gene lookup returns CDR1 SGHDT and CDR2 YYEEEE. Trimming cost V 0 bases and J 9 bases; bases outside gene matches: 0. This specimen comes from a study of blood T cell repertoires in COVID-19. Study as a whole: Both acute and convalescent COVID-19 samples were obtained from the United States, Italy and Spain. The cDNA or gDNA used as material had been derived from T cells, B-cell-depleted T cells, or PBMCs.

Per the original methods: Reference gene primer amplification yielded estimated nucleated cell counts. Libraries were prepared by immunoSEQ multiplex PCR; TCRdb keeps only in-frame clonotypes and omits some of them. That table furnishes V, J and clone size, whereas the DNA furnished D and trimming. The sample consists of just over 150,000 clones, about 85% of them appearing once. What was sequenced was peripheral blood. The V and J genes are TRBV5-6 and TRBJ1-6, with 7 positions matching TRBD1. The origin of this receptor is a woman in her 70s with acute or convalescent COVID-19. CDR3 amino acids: CASSLGQGSPLHF. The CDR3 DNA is TGTGCCAGCAGCTTGGGACAGGGTTCACCCCTCCACTTT.